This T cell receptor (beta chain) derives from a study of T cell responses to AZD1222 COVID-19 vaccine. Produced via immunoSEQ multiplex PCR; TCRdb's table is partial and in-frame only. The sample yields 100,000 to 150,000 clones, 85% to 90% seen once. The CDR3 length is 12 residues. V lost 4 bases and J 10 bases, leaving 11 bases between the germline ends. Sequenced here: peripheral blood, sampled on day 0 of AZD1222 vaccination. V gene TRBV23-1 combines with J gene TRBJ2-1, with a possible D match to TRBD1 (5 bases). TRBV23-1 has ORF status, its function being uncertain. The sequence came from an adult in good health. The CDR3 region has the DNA TGCGCCAGCAGTCTCAGGGCAACGGAGCAGTTCTTC. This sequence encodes CASSLRATEQFF.